A selection of T cell receptor beta chains follows, all from one sample in a study of lymphopenia after photon versus proton radiotherapy. Here immunoSEQ multiplex PCR was the method, and the copy in TCRdb shows in-frame clones only, minus some. The repertoire holds 89,000 or so clones, with approximately 82% as singletons. Sequenced material: peripheral blood, taken from a patient treated with proton-based radiotherapy. The receptor source for this set is a man in his sixties with pancreatic cancer. The CDR3 runs from the conserved cysteine through the conserved F or W. The D gene is left open where the match is weak. Size values are once, few and many counts, or a class for expanded clones, and some rows have none.

cdr3_aa	cdr3_nt	clone_size	j_call	v_call	d_call
CASSFLSVGRINYGYTF	TGTGCCAGCAGCTTCCTCTCGGTTGGGAGAATTAACTATGGCTACACCTTC	.	TRBJ1-2	TRBV11-2	.
CASSLIDFGTGPYEQYF	TGTGCCAGCAGCTTAATAGATTTCGGGACAGGCCCCTACGAGCAGTACTTC	.	TRBJ2-7	TRBV7-9	TRBD1
CASVELAGSYNEQFF	TGCGCCAGCGTAGAGCTAGCGGGCTCCTACAATGAGCAGTTCTTC	.	TRBJ2-1	TRBV5-1	TRBD2
CASSRAGGPYNEQFF	TGTGCCAGCAGCCGAGCGGGGGGACCCTACAATGAGCAGTTCTTC	.	TRBJ2-1	TRBV4-2	TRBD2
CASSETSGVTQETQYF	TGTGCCAGCAGCGAGACTAGCGGAGTTACTCAAGAGACCCAGTACTTC	.	TRBJ2-5	TRBV7-9	TRBD2
CASTPWGIPEAFF	TGTGCCAGCACCCCCTGGGGCATCCCTGAAGCTTTCTTT	.	TRBJ1-1	TRBV28	.
CASSLDRGNEQFF	TGTGCCAGCAGTTTAGACAGGGGGAATGAGCAGTTCTTC	few	TRBJ2-1	TRBV27	TRBD1
CAISETSGRTDTQYF	TGTGCCATCAGTGAAACTAGCGGGCGCACAGATACGCAGTATTTT	.	TRBJ2-3	TRBV10-3	TRBD2
CASSNDLNTEAFF	TGTGCCAGCAGTAACGATCTGAACACTGAAGCTTTCTTT	.	TRBJ1-1	TRBV2	.
CASRSGRSGDGYTF	TGTGCCAGCAGGTCAGGGAGGAGCGGGGATGGCTACACCTTC	.	TRBJ1-2	TRBV5-4	.
CASSRYKSSYNEQFF	TGTGCCAGTAGTAGATATAAGAGCTCCTACAATGAGCAGTTCTTC	.	TRBJ2-1	TRBV19	.
CASSIGLASGLGGLSGANVLTF	TGTGCCAGTAGTATAGGGTTGGCTAGCGGTCTCGGGGGCCTCTCTGGGGCCAACGTCCTGACTTTC	few	TRBJ2-6	TRBV19	.
CASSPPSRGGNTEAFF	TGTGCCAGCAGCCCACCTAGTAGGGGGGGTAACACTGAAGCTTTCTTT	.	TRBJ1-1	TRBV7-6	.
CASSPPQGNEQFF	TGTGCCAGCAGTCCACCCCAGGGTAATGAGCAGTTCTTC	.	TRBJ2-1	TRBV27	.
CSVVKGGEQYF	TGCAGCGTTGTTAAGGGGGGCGAGCAGTACTTC	.	TRBJ2-7	TRBV29-1	.
CASSLATELNTEAFF	TGTGCCAGCAGCTTGGCAACGGAGTTGAACACTGAAGCTTTCTTT	.	TRBJ1-1	TRBV5-4	.
CASSPKTLGQAGEAFF	TGTGCCAGCTCACCAAAAACTCTAGGACAGGCCGGTGAAGCTTTCTTT	.	TRBJ1-1	TRBV18	TRBD1
CASSQDLGTRANNEQFF	TGCGCCAGCAGCCAAGATCTAGGGACTAGAGCGAACAATGAGCAGTTCTTC	.	TRBJ2-1	TRBV4-3	TRBD2
CASSPRQGYEQYF	TGTGCCAGCTCACCCCGACAGGGCTACGAGCAGTACTTC	.	TRBJ2-7	TRBV18	TRBD1
CASSRDTFYEQYF	TGTGCCAGCAGCCGGGACACCTTCTACGAGCAGTACTTC	.	TRBJ2-7	TRBV7-2	.
CASRGMNTEAFF	TGTGCCAGCAGGGGAATGAACACTGAAGCTTTCTTT	.	TRBJ1-1	TRBV6-1	.
CAWSGLAGAGGTGELFF	TGTGCCTGGAGTGGACTAGCGGGAGCCGGGGGCACCGGGGAGCTGTTTTTT	.	TRBJ2-2	TRBV30	TRBD2
CASSIGGTGGAGTEAFF	TGTGCCAGTAGTATAGGGGGGACAGGGGGCGCCGGCACTGAAGCTTTCTTT	.	TRBJ1-1	TRBV19	TRBD1
CAGFPAGSGGYTF	TGTGCCGGGTTCCCGGCGGGATCGGGAGGCTACACCTTC	.	TRBJ1-2	TRBV30	.
CASSLKAQGSEQYF	TGTGCCAGCAGCTTAAAGGCACAGGGTAGCGAGCAGTACTTC	.	TRBJ2-7	TRBV7-3	.
CAWSEVGTVAFF	TGTGCCTGGAGCGAGGTAGGGACGGTAGCTTTCTTT	.	TRBJ1-1	TRBV30	.
CASSEWDRQPQHF	TGTGCCAGTAGTGAGTGGGATCGTCAGCCCCAGCATTTT	.	TRBJ1-5	TRBV19	.
CASSLYLGTGNTEAFF	TGTGCCAGCAGCTTGTACCTCGGGACAGGCAACACTGAAGCTTTCTTT	.	TRBJ1-1	TRBV5-8	TRBD1
CASSKGSGNTIYF	TGTGCCAGCAGCAAGGGGTCCGGAAACACCATATATTTT	.	TRBJ1-3	TRBV7-3	.
CASSSPPAWEAFF	TGTGCCAGCAGTTCCCCCCCGGCTTGGGAAGCTTTCTTT	.	TRBJ1-1	TRBV28	.
CASSRGLNGGRGDF	TGTGCCAGCAGCCGTGGGCTGAACGGGGGCCGCGGGGACTTC	.	TRBJ2-7	TRBV11-3	.
CASSLSRARGGGYTF	TGTGCCAGCAGTTTAAGCCGGGCCCGAGGAGGAGGCTACACCTTC	few	TRBJ1-2	TRBV28	.
CATSGDRGRHEQYF	TGTGCCACCAGCGGGGACAGGGGACGTCACGAGCAGTACTTC	.	TRBJ2-7	TRBV15	TRBD1
CATRAGELFF	TGTGCCACCCGAGCCGGGGAGCTGTTTTTT	.	TRBJ2-2	TRBV7-2	.
CASPYGANVLTF	TGTGCCAGCCCCTATGGGGCCAACGTCCTGACTTTC	once	TRBJ2-6	TRBV27	.
CASSLVGNGRAGTDTQYF	TGTGCCAGCAGCTTAGTAGGTAACGGGAGGGCCGGCACAGATACGCAGTATTTT	.	TRBJ2-3	TRBV7-2	TRBD2
CASSESPGTPNRF	TGTGCCAGCAGTGAAAGTCCAGGGACACCGAATCGATTC	.	TRBJ2-7	TRBV6-1	.
CASSRPDSFSGNTIYF	TGCGCCAGCAGTCGTCCAGACAGTTTCTCTGGAAACACCATATATTTT	.	TRBJ1-3	TRBV5-1	.
CASSLDLAGGVGELFF	TGTGCCAGCAGCTTGGATCTAGCGGGAGGCGTCGGGGAGCTGTTTTTT	.	TRBJ2-2	TRBV5-4	TRBD2
CSGRDNVYEQYF	TGCAGCGGCCGGGACAATGTGTACGAGCAGTACTTC	.	TRBJ2-7	TRBV29-1	.
CASSQELRGGETQYF	TGTGCCAGCAGCCAAGAGTTGAGAGGGGGGGAGACCCAGTACTTC	.	TRBJ2-5	TRBV4-2	.
CASSPRTSGSLTYEQYF	TGTGCCAGCAGCCCACGGACTAGCGGGAGTTTGACCTACGAGCAGTACTTC	.	TRBJ2-7	TRBV7-6	TRBD2